A selection of T cell receptor beta chains follows, all from one sample in a study of T-cell reconstitution after alpha-beta-depleted transplantation in children. In TCRdb, the PCR reads were re-called with MiXCR into one record per CDR3 protein. The sample holds roughly 76,000 distinct CDR3 sequences; 11% are singletons and the top ten take less than 15%. This sample comprised PBMCs, obtained before TCRalphabeta/CD19-depleted stem cell transplant. These TCRs come from a boy aged 5-17 years with acute myeloid leukemia, due to receive a stem cell transplant. Each CDR3 is given with its conserved first and last residue. A D gene is named only where the DNA matches it firmly.

j_call v_call cdr3_length d_call cdr3_aa
TRBJ2-2 TRBV7-8 12 TRBD1 CASSSDRDALFF
TRBJ2-3 TRBV10-3 15 NA CAISESSPSTDTQYF
TRBJ2-2 TRBV20-1 15 TRBD1 CSACPQGANTGELFF
TRBJ2-5 TRBV12-3/TRBV12-4 15 NA CASSLRGAPRETQYF
TRBJ2-7 TRBV5-1 12 NA CASSVMGYEQYF
TRBJ1-2 TRBV29-1 11 NA CSVRTAYGYTF
TRBJ1-2 TRBV29-1 14 NA CSVEGAPRGYGYTF
TRBJ1-5 TRBV24-1 14 NA CATSDLGTNQPQHF
TRBJ1-1 TRBV7-2 12 NA CASSLAGPLAFF
TRBJ2-3 TRBV20-1 15 TRBD2 CSARIPAGGSDTQYF
TRBJ2-5 TRBV3-1 16 NA CASSHPLGVWRETQYF
TRBJ2-5 TRBV7-2 17 TRBD2 CASSLALAGGYQETQYF
TRBJ2-1 TRBV6-2/TRBV6-3 16 TRBD2 CASSFGTSGSLSEQFF
TRBJ1-1 TRBV7-9 15 NA CASSLARALLPEAFF
TRBJ2-5 TRBV9 15 TRBD2 CASSVGGLARETQYF
TRBJ2-1 TRBV18 10 NA CASSPNEQFF
TRBJ2-1 TRBV18 12 NA CASSPTDRRLFF
TRBJ2-2 TRBV11-1 19 NA CASSFPVGHPGVNTGELFF
TRBJ1-5 TRBV7-9 15 TRBD1 CASSLGYRGGQPQHF
TRBJ1-1 TRBV20-1 15 NA CSARDASKGNTEAFF
TRBJ1-1 TRBV19 11 NA CASRRGAEAFF
TRBJ2-3 TRBV6-5 11 NA CASSSGDTQYF
TRBJ2-1 TRBV6-1 13 TRBD2 CASRTSGYNEQFF
TRBJ1-1 TRBV27 14 NA CASKGPGESTEAFF
TRBJ2-2 TRBV2 15 TRBD1 CASSRDRGNTGELFF
TRBJ2-5 TRBV6-5 14 NA CASSYDSRGGTQYF
TRBJ2-1 TRBV5-5 13 NA CASSSTSLHEQFF
TRBJ1-4 TRBV4-3 15 TRBD1 CASSLQQGAGEKLFF
TRBJ1-2 TRBV10-1 13 TRBD1 CASSADRVYGYTF
TRBJ1-5 TRBV6-6 15 TRBD1 CASRDRGFSNQPQHF
TRBJ1-1 TRBV20-1 11 NA CSARRGEEAFF
TRBJ2-2 TRBV7-2 15 TRBD2 CASTLSGRATGELFF
TRBJ1-1 TRBV12-3/TRBV12-4 11 NA CASSPKTEAFF
TRBJ2-7 TRBV28 13 NA CASSLALGYEQYF
TRBJ1-1 TRBV30 11 NA CAWLQVTEAFF
TRBJ2-7 TRBV12-3/TRBV12-4 12 TRBD2 CASRQAGGPSYF
TRBJ2-5 TRBV6-5 14 TRBD1 CASSDRGRWETQYF
TRBJ2-7 TRBV20-1 12 NA CSAARDSYEQYF
TRBJ2-1 TRBV7-3 16 NA CASSFRPGASVNEQFF
TRBJ2-1 TRBV12-3/TRBV12-4 14 TRBD2 CASSFIRGGNEQFF
TRBJ1-1 TRBV7-9 12 NA CASSYQTPEAFF
TRBJ2-1 TRBV7-9 17 TRBD2 CASSLGERESSYNEQFF
TRBJ2-1 TRBV4-1 16 NA CASSQIDMISYNEQFF
TRBJ2-1 TRBV7-3 15 NA CASSLYRSSYNEQFF
TRBJ2-2 TRBV5-6 14 NA CASSQRPDTGELFF
TRBJ1-5 TRBV6-5 14 NA CASISEWRDQPQHF
TRBJ1-5 TRBV20-1 12 NA CSWGEGNQPQHF
TRBJ1-1 TRBV4-1 16 TRBD1 CASSQHITGANTEAFF
TRBJ2-7 TRBV5-1 14 TRBD1 CASSFRTGTYEQYF
TRBJ1-6 TRBV15 15 NA CATSRDGTFNSPLHF
TRBJ2-7 TRBV29-1 13 NA CSVEDPDLYEQYF
TRBJ2-3 TRBV6-2/TRBV6-3 12 NA CASSPLADTQYF
TRBJ1-6 TRBV20-1 14 NA CSVRVPGVSSPLHF
TRBJ2-2 TRBV29-1 12 NA CSVERHTGELFF
TRBJ2-5 TRBV29-1 13 TRBD1 CSVFRQGQETQYF
TRBJ1-6 TRBV12-3/TRBV12-4 12 NA CASSSFGSPLHF
TRBJ1-5 TRBV20-1 15 TRBD1 CSGSPGTGREQPQHF
TRBJ1-1 TRBV11-2 17 NA CASSFGRRDLMNTEAFF
TRBJ2-1 TRBV15 17 NA CATSRPLGRGVYNEQFF